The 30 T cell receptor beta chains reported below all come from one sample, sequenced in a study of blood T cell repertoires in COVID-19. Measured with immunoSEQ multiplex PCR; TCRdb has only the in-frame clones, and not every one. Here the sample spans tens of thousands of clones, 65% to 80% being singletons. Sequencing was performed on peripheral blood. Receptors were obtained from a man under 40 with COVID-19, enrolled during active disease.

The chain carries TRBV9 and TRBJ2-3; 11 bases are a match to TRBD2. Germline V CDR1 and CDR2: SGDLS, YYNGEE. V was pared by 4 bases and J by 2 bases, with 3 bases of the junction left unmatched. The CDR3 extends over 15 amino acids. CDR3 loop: CASSPGLAVTDTQYF. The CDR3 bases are TGTGCCAGCAGCCCGGGACTAGCGGTCACAGATACGCAGTATTTT.

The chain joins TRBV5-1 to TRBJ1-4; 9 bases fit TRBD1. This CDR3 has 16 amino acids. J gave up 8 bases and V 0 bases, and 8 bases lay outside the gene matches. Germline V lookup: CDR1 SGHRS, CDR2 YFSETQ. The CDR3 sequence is CASSLADGTGKEKLFF. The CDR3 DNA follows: TGCGCCAGCAGCTTGGCCGATGGGACAGGGAAAGAAAAACTGTTTTTT.

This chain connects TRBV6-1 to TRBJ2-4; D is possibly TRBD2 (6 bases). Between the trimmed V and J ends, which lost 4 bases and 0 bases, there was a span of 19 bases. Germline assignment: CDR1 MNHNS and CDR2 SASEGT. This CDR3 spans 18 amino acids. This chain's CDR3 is CASSGLWRGWQAKNIQYF. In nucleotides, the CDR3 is TGTGCCAGCAGTGGACTCTGGAGGGGTTGGCAAGCCAAAAACATTCAGTACTTC.

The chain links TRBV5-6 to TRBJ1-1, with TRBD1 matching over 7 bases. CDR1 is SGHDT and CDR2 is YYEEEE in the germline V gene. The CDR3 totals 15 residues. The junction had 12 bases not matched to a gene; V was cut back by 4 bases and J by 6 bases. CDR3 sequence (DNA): TGTGCCAGCAGCCATACTGACAGGGACTTTTCTGAAGCTTTCTTT. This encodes CASSHTDRDFSEAFF.

CDR3 sequence: CAWSHGTGYSNQPQHF. CDR3 coding DNA: TGTGCCTGGAGTCACGGGACAGGTTATAGCAATCAGCCCCAGCATTTT. The chain combines TRBV30 with TRBJ1-5; 8 nucleotides agree with TRBD1. With V trimmed by 2 bases and J by 0 bases, 6 bases remained unmatched. CDR1 and CDR2 (germline): GTSNPN, SVGIG (reference sequence). There are 16 residues in the CDR3.

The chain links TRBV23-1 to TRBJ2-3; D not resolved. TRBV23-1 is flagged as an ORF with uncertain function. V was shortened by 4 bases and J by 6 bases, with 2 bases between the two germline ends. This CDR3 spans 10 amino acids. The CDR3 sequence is CASSPDTQYF. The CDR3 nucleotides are TGCGCCAGCAGTCCTGATACGCAGTATTTT.

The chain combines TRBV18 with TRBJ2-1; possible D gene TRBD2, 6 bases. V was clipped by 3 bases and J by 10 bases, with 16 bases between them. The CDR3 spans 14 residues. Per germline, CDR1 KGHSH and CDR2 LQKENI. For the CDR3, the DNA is TGTGCCAGCTCACCCCTCAGGCGGGATGGCGAGCAGTTCTTC. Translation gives CASSPLRRDGEQFF.

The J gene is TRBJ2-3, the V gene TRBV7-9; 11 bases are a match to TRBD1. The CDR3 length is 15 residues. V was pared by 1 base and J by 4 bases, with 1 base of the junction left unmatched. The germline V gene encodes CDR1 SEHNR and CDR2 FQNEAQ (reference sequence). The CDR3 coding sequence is TGTGCCAGCAGCTTAGGGGACAGGGGGGCAGATACGCAGTATTTT. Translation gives CASSLGDRGADTQYF.

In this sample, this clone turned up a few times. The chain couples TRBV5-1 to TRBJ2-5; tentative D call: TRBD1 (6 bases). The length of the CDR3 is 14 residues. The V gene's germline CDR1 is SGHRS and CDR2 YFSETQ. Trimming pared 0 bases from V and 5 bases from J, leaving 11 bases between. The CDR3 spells CASSLAGAVETQYF. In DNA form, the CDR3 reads TGCGCCAGCAGCTTGGCAGGGGCGGTGGAGACCCAGTACTTC.

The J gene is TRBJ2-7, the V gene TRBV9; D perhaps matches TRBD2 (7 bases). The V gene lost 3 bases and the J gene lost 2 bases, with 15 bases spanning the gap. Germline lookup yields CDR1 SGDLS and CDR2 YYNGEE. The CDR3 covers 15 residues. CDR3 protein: CASSAEGGRTYEQYF. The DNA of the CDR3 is TGTGCCAGCAGCGCCGAGGGGGGGAGGACCTACGAGCAGTACTTC.

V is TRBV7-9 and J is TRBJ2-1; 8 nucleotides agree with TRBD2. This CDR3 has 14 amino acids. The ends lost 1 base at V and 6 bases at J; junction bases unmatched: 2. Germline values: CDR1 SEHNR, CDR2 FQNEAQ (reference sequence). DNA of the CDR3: TGTGCCAGCAGCTTAGGGACTAGCTCCAATGAGCAGTTCTTC. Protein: CASSLGTSSNEQFF.

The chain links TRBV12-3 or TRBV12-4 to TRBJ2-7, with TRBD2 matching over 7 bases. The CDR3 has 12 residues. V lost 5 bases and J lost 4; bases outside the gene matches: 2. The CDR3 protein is CASSVGGYEQYF. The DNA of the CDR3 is TGTGCCAGCAGTGTGGGGGGGTACGAGCAGTACTTC.

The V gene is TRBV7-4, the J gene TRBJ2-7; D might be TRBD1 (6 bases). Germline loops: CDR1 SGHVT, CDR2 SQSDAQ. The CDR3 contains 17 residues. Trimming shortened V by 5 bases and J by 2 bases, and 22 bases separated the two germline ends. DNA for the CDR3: TGTGCCAGCAGCCTGAAATTTTCGGGCTACAGGGCCTACGAGCAGTACTTC. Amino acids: CASSLKFSGYRAYEQYF.

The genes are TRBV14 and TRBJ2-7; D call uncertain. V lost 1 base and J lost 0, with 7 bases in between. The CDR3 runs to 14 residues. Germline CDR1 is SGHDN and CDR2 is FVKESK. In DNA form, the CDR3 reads TGTGCCAGCAGCCAAGGATGGAGCTCCTACGAGCAGTACTTC. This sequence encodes CASSQGWSSYEQYF.

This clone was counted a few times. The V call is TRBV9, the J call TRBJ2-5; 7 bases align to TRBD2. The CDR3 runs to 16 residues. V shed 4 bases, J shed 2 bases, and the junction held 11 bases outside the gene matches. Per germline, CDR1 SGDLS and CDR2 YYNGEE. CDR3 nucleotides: TGTGCCAGCAGCCCATCGGGAAGCGGGGCTCAAGAGACCCAGTACTTC. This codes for CASSPSGSGAQETQYF.

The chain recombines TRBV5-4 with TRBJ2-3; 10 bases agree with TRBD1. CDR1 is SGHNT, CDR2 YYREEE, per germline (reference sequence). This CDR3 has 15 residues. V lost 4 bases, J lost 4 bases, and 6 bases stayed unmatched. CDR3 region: CASSRIDRGPDTQYF. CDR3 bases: TGTGCCAGCAGCCGGATCGACAGGGGGCCAGATACGCAGTATTTT.

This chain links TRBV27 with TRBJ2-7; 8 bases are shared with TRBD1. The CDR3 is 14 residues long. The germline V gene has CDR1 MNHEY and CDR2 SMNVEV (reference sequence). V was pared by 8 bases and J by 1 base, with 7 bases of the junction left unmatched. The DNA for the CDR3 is TGTGCCAGCGGAGCGACAGGGGTGTCCTACGAGCAGTACTTC. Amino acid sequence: CASGATGVSYEQYF.

The CDR3 spells CASSPRGLGENEKLFF. In nucleotides, the CDR3 is TGTGCCAGCAGCCCCCGGGGACTCGGAGAAAATGAAAAACTGTTTTTT. The rearrangement links TRBV7-8 to TRBJ1-4; D is perhaps TRBD1 (5 bases). Germline V lookup: CDR1 SGHVS, CDR2 FQNEAQ. The germline V and J ends were trimmed by 5 bases and 5 bases, with 18 bases remaining between them. This CDR3 region has 16 residues.

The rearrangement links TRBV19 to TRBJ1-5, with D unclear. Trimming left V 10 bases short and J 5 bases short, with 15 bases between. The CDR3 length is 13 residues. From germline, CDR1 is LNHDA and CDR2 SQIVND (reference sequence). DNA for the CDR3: TGTGCCACCTCGTATAAGGCGGATCAGCCCCAGCATTTT. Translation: CATSYKADQPQHF.

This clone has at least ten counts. As DNA, the CDR3 is TGTGCCAGCAGCAAGGTCGGGGGGAGCAATCAGCCCCAGCATTTT. Protein product: CASSKVGGSNQPQHF. The V gene is TRBV21-1, the J gene TRBJ1-5. TRBV21-1 is an annotated pseudogene. The CDR3 covers 15 residues.

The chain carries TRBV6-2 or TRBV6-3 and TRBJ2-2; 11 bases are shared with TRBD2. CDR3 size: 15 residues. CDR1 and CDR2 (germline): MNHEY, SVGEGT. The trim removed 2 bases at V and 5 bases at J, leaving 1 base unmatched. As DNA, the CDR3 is TGTGCCAGCAGTTACCTAGCGGGAGGTACCGGGGAGCTGTTTTTT. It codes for CASSYLAGGTGELFF.

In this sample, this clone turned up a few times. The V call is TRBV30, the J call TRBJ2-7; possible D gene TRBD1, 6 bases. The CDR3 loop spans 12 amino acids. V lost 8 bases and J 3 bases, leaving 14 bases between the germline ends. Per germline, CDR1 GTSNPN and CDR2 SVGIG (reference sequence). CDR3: CALCGQSYEQYF. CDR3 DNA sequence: TGTGCCCTTTGTGGACAGAGCTACGAGCAGTACTTC.

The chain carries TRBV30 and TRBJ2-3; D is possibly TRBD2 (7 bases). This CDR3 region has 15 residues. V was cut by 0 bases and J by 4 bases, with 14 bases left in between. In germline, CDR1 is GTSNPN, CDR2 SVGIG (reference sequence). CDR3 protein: CAWSVGGGGPDTQYF. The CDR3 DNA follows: TGTGCCTGGAGTGTTGGTGGGGGGGGCCCAGATACGCAGTATTTT.

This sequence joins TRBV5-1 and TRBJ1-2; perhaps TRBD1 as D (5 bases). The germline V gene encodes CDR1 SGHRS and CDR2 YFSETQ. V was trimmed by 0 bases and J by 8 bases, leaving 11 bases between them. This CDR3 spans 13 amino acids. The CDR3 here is CASSLAAGSGYTF. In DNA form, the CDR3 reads TGCGCCAGCAGCTTGGCCGCAGGGTCCGGCTACACCTTC.

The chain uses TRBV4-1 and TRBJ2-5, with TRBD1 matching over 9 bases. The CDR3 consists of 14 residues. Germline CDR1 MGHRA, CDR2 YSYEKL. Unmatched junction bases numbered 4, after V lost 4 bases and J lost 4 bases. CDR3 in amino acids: CASSLDRGGETQYF. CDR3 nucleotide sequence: TGCGCCAGCAGCCTGGACAGGGGCGGAGAGACCCAGTACTTC.

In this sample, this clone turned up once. CDR3 nucleotide sequence: TGCGCCAGCAGATCCAGGGGCTTCACAGATACGCAGTATTTT. Translation: CASRSRGFTDTQYF. The chain links TRBV5-1 to TRBJ2-3, with a possible D match to TRBD1 (6 bases). V was cut by 5 bases and J by 2 bases, with 12 bases left in between. Per the germline V gene, CDR1 is SGHRS and CDR2 is YFSETQ. This CDR3 contains 14 residues.

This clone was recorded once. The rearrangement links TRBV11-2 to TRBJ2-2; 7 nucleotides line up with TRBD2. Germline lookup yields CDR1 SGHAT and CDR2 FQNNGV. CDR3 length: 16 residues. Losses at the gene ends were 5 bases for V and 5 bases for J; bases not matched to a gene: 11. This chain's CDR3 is CASSRDGGTKTGELFF. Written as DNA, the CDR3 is TGTGCCAGCAGCCGAGACGGCGGGACTAAAACCGGGGAGCTGTTTTTT.

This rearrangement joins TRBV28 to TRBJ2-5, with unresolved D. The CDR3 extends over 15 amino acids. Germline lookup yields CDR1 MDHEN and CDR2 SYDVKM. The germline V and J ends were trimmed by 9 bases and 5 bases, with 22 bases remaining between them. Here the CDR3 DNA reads TGTGCCAGTGGCAAGGCGTCTCTGGGCGCGGAGACCCAGTACTTC. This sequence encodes CASGKASLGAETQYF.

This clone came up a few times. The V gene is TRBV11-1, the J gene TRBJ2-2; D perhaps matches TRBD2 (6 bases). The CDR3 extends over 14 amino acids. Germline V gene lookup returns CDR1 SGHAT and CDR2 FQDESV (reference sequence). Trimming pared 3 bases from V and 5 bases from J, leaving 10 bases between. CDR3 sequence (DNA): TGTGCCAGCAGCTTCCTAGCGCGGACCGGGGAGCTGTTTTTT. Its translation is CASSFLARTGELFF.

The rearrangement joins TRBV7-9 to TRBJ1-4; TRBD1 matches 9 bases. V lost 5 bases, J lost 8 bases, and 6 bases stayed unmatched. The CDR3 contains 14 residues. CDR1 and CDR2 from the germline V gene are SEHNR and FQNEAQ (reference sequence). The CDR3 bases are TGTGCCAGCAGCCCGGGACAGGGATGGGAAAAACTGTTTTTT. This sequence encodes CASSPGQGWEKLFF.